The 13 T cell receptor beta chains listed next were all sequenced from one sample in a study of blood T cell repertoires in COVID-19. Generated by immunoSEQ multiplex PCR, the TCRdb table keeps only in-frame clones and is missing some. The repertoire has about 42,000 clones, about 90% of them found once; the top ten carry 9.2%. Source material: peripheral blood. These receptors were obtained from a man in his fifties with active COVID-19.

J is TRBJ2-7 and V is TRBV5-6; D is possibly TRBD2 (6 bases). With 1 base removed from V and 6 bases from J, the gap between germline ends came to 14 bases. This CDR3 has 14 amino acids. Germline assignment: CDR1 SGHDT and CDR2 YYEEEE. The CDR3, as DNA: TGTGCCAGCAGCTTGTTCGGGAGACCCCTCGAGCAGTACTTC. Translation: CASSLFGRPLEQYF.

This chain joins TRBV6-5 and TRBJ2-7; D might be TRBD1 (5 bases). V lost 6 bases to trimming and J lost 0 bases, with 6 bases between them. Germline CDR1 and CDR2: MNHEY and SVGAGI. CDR3 size: 12 residues. CDR3 residues: CASSRVSYEQYF. The CDR3 DNA reads as TGTGCCAGCAGCAGGGTCTCCTACGAGCAGTACTTC.

The chain is built from TRBV5-6 and TRBJ1-1; TRBD1 might be the D (6 bases). The germline gives CDR1 SGHDT, CDR2 YYEEEE. This CDR3 spans 15 amino acids. V was cut by 1 base and J by 4 bases, with 14 bases left in between. CDR3 loop: CASSLNGGPGTEAFF. The CDR3 DNA reads as TGTGCCAGCAGCTTGAACGGGGGGCCAGGCACTGAAGCTTTCTTT.

This rearrangement joins TRBV24-1 to TRBJ2-1; no firm D call. CDR3 size: 12 residues. Trimming shortened V by 5 bases and J by 7 bases, and 8 bases separated the two germline ends. Germline loops: CDR1 KGHDR, CDR2 SFDVKD. This CDR3 is CATSVGGNEQFF. The CDR3, as DNA: TGTGCCACCAGTGTTGGCGGTAATGAGCAGTTCTTC.

This clone was seen once. The V and J genes are TRBV15 and TRBJ2-6; tentatively, D is TRBD2 (6 bases). This CDR3 has 17 amino acids. V gave up 0 bases and J gave up 2 bases, with 11 bases separating them. CDR1 LNHNV and CDR2 YYDKDF come from the germline V gene (reference sequence). This chain's CDR3 is CATSRDMGLAGANVLTF. CDR3 DNA: TGTGCCACCAGCAGAGATATGGGACTCGCTGGGGCCAACGTCCTGACTTTC.

This chain uses TRBV6-5 with TRBJ2-7, with TRBD1 as a possible D gene (6 bases). Germline lookup yields CDR1 MNHEY and CDR2 SVGAGI. The germline V and J ends were trimmed by 0 bases and 6 bases, with 15 bases remaining between them. The CDR3 runs to 15 residues. The CDR3, as DNA: TGTGCCAGCAGTTACTCGAATGACAGGATTAGCGAGCAGTACTTC. Translating gives CASSYSNDRISEQYF.

The chain uses TRBV27 and TRBJ2-7, with D uncertain. Germline V gene sequence: CDR1 MNHEY, CDR2 SMNVEV (reference sequence). This CDR3 region has 12 residues. The V end lost 3 bases, the J end lost 7 bases, and 10 bases lay between the germline ends. For the CDR3, the DNA is TGTGCCAGCAGTTTGGTCGGTGCGGAGCAGTACTTC. Translation: CASSLVGAEQYF.

The chain employs TRBV30 and TRBJ2-3; 7 nucleotides agree with TRBD2. J was trimmed by 2 bases and V by 1 base; bases with no gene match: 6. The CDR3 has 15 amino acids. CDR1 and CDR2 from the germline V gene are GTSNPN and SVGIG (reference sequence). In DNA, the CDR3 is TGTGCCTGGAGTGGGGGTGGGAGGGCCACAGATACGCAGTATTTT. It codes for CAWSGGGRATDTQYF.

Written as DNA, the CDR3 is TGTGCCACGGGGGACAGTCACCAAGAGACCCAGTACTTC. This translates into CATGDSHQETQYF. J is TRBJ2-5 and V is TRBV24-1; 7 bases align to TRBD1. V was clipped by 10 bases and J by 0 bases; unmatched bases: 4. This CDR3 is built from 13 residues. Per the germline V gene, CDR1 is KGHDR and CDR2 is SFDVKD.

The chain links TRBV5-1 to TRBJ1-3; 7 bases are a match to TRBD1. CDR1 is SGHRS, CDR2 YFSETQ, per germline. The length of the CDR3 is 15 residues. Trimming at V came to 4 bases and at J to 0 bases, leaving 4 bases not matched to a gene. The DNA of the CDR3 is TGCGCCAGCAGCCCAAGACAGGGCTCTGGAAACACCATATATTTT. Its protein is CASSPRQGSGNTIYF.

The rearrangement uses TRBV5-1 and TRBJ1-4, with D perhaps matching TRBD1 (5 bases). CDR1 is SGHRS and CDR2 is YFSETQ in the germline V gene. V lost 0 bases and J 7 bases, leaving 13 bases between the germline ends. The CDR3 covers 15 residues. The CDR3 region is CASSLEAGISEKLFF. Written as DNA, the CDR3 is TGCGCCAGCAGCTTGGAGGCAGGGATTAGTGAAAAACTGTTTTTT.

The chain recombines TRBV12-5 with TRBJ2-1, with D possibly matching TRBD2 (5 bases). The CDR3 is 19 residues long. CDR1 and CDR2 from the germline V gene are LGHNT and FRNRAP. The ends were cut back, 6 bases at V and 9 bases at J, with 33 bases in the middle. DNA for the CDR3: TGTGCTAGTGGGCATACCCCCCCAGTCGGAGAACAAAGGGCGGGTGAGCAGTTCTTC. The encoded protein is CASGHTPPVGEQRAGEQFF.

The chain is built from TRBV11-2 and TRBJ2-1; TRBD2 aligns across 7 bases. The CDR3 loop spans 17 amino acids. J gave up 2 bases and V 1 base, and 8 bases lay outside the gene matches. Germline assignment: CDR1 SGHAT and CDR2 FQNNGV. The CDR3 sequence: CASSLGGAGPPYNEQFF. The CDR3 nucleotides read TGTGCCAGCAGCTTAGGAGGAGCGGGGCCGCCCTACAATGAGCAGTTCTTC.